The next 3 T cell receptor beta chains were all read from a single sample in a study of identical twins. TCRdb recomputed calls from the 5' RACE reads with MiXCR, one row per CDR3 protein. The sample records around 230,000 distinct CDR3 sequences, roughly a tenth being singletons. Source material: memory (CD45RO+) T cells sorted from blood. The receptors derive from a woman between 18 and 29 years old in good health.

This clonotype was detected many times. This chain links TRBV4-3 with TRBJ2-5; D tentatively fits TRBD1 or TRBD2 (5 bases each). Germline V gene data show CDR1 as LGHNA and CDR2 as YSLEER. Trimming stripped 0 bases from V and 3 bases from J, with 14 bases between. This CDR3 spans 16 amino acids. The CDR3 loop reads CASSQDVRGREETQYF. Here the CDR3 DNA reads TGCGCCAGCAGCCAAGATGTGAGGGGAAGGGAAGAGACCCAGTACTTC.

This clonotype was seen many times. The chain is built from TRBV10-3 and TRBJ2-1; the D gene is possibly TRBD2 (6 bases). V gave up 0 bases and J gave up 2 bases, with 14 bases separating them. Germline assignment: CDR1 ENHRY and CDR2 SYGVKD. The CDR3 sequence is 17 residues long. For the CDR3, the DNA is TGTGCCATCAGTGAGTCAACTGGGGCGGGAACCTACAATGAGCAGTTCTTC. Translated, it gives CAISESTGAGTYNEQFF.

This clonotype came up a few times. J is TRBJ1-1 and V is TRBV7-2, with a tentative D call TRBD1 (5 bases). This CDR3 is built from 15 residues. In germline, CDR1 is SGHTA, CDR2 FQGNSA. The germline V and J ends were trimmed by 10 bases and 5 bases, with 23 bases remaining between them. CDR3 coding DNA: TGTGCCACTCCGGGGCCGACATCTTCTAGGACTGAAGCTTTCTTT. It codes for CATPGPTSSRTEAFF.